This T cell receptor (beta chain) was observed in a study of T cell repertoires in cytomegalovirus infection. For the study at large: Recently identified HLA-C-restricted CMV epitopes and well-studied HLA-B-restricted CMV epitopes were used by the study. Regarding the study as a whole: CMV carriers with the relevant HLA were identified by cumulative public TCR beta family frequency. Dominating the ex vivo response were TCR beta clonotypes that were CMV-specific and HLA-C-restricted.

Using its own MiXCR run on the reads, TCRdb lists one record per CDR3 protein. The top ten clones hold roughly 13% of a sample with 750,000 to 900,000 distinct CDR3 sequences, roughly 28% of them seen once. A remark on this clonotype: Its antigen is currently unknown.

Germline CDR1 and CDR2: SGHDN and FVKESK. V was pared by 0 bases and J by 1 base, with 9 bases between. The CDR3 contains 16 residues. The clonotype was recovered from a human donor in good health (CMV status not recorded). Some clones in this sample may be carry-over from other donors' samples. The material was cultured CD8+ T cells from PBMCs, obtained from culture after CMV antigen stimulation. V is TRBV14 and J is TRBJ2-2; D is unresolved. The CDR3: CASSQDTLENTGELFF. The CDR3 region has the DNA TGTGCCAGCAGCCAAGACACATTAGAGAACACCGGGGAGCTGTTTTTT. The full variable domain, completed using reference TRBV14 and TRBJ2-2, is EAGVTQFPSHSVIEKGQTVTLRCDPISGHDNLYWYRRVMGKEIKFLLHFVKESKQDESGMPNNRFLAERTGGTYSTLKVQPAELEDSGVYFCASSQDTLENTGELFFGEGSRLTVL.